These 18 T cell receptor beta chains were sequenced from one sample in a study of blood T cell repertoires in COVID-19. Measured with immunoSEQ multiplex PCR; TCRdb has only the in-frame clones, and not every one. This table has 80,000 to 95,000 clones, roughly 85% appearing once. The sample was peripheral blood. These receptor sequences come from a man aged 80 or over with acute or convalescent COVID-19.

J is TRBJ1-2 and V is TRBV30; TRBD1 aligns across 7 bases. The CDR3 loop spans 14 amino acids. The junction had 12 bases not matched to a gene; V was cut back by 3 bases and J by 8 bases. CDR1 is GTSNPN, CDR2 SVGIG, per germline (reference sequence). The CDR3 sequence is CAWSYLQGMEGYTF. The CDR3 DNA reads as TGTGCCTGGAGCTACCTACAGGGGATGGAAGGCTACACCTTC.

This chain links TRBV7-3 with TRBJ2-1, with 7 nucleotides matching TRBD2. The germline V gene has CDR1 SGHTA and CDR2 FQGTGA. The V segment lost 3 bases and the J segment 8 bases; nucleotides outside the gene matches: 10. This CDR3 has 15 amino acids. The CDR3 loop reads CASSFRVSGWDEQFF. CDR3 DNA sequence: TGTGCCAGCAGCTTCAGGGTTAGCGGGTGGGATGAGCAGTTCTTC.

This clone was seen more than once but under ten times. The chain employs TRBV6-1 and TRBJ2-7; TRBD1 might be the D (5 bases). Deletions cut 3 bases from V and 6 bases from J, with 12 bases between. CDR3 length: 13 residues. CDR1 MNHNS and CDR2 SASEGT come from the germline V gene. The CDR3 sequence: CASSDPRVSEQYF. In DNA, the CDR3 is TGTGCCAGCAGTGACCCCAGGGTCTCCGAGCAGTACTTC.

This clone was detected a few times. The V and J genes are TRBV5-1 and TRBJ1-1; D possibly corresponds to TRBD1 (6 bases). Trimming took 0 bases from V and 0 from J, leaving 12 bases between them. Germline values: CDR1 SGHRS, CDR2 YFSETQ. The CDR3 consists of 16 residues. The CDR3, as DNA: TGCGCCAGCAGCTTGGTTGGACAGCGAATGAACACTGAAGCTTTCTTT. It codes for CASSLVGQRMNTEAFF.

This chain joins TRBV24-1 and TRBJ2-5, with D perhaps matching TRBD1 (7 bases). This CDR3 spans 18 amino acids. CDR1 and CDR2 (germline): KGHDR, SFDVKD. With 1 base removed from V and 5 bases from J, the gap between germline ends came to 22 bases. CDR3 in DNA: TGTGCCACCAGTGATTTCGGGCAGGGGGGCCCCTCCCTTGAGACCCAGTACTTC. Translation: CATSDFGQGGPSLETQYF.

The sample holds one count of this clone. The V gene is TRBV7-9, the J gene TRBJ2-7; tentative D call: TRBD2 (6 bases). The germline V and J ends were trimmed by 1 base and 4 bases, with 20 bases remaining between them. This CDR3 contains 17 residues. Germline CDR1 reads SEHNR; CDR2 reads FQNEAQ (reference sequence). DNA for the CDR3: TGTGCCAGCAGCTTAGAGTTTGCGACTAGAAGTCTTTACGAGCAGTACTTC. Protein sequence: CASSLEFATRSLYEQYF.

The chain couples TRBV9 to TRBJ1-1; 7 positions agree with TRBD1. Germline CDR1 reads SGDLS; CDR2 reads YYNGEE. V shed 4 bases and J 2 bases; nucleotides not matched to a gene: 8. This CDR3 region has 15 residues. CDR3 nucleotide sequence: TGTGCCAGCAGCCCCCGACAGGGAGTAAACACTGAAGCTTTCTTT. This codes for CASSPRQGVNTEAFF.

The chain joins TRBV19 to TRBJ1-6; 10 bases line up with TRBD1. The germline gives CDR1 LNHDA, CDR2 SQIVND (reference sequence). V gave up 4 bases and J gave up 10 bases; unmatched junction bases: 10. CDR3 length: 16 residues. In DNA, the CDR3 is TGTGCCAGTAGTACCGCCGGGACAGGGGTTCGGTCACCCCTCCACTTT. Amino acid sequence: CASSTAGTGVRSPLHF. The full variable domain, completed using reference TRBV19 and TRBJ1-6, is DGGITQSPKYLFRKEGQNVTLSCEQNLNHDAMYWYRQDPGQGLRLIYYSQIVNDFQKGDIAEGYSVSREKKESFPLTVTSAQKNPTAFYLCASSTAGTGVRSPLHFGNGTRLTVT.

The rearrangement uses TRBV27 and TRBJ2-1; 9 nucleotides line up with TRBD2. Germline assignment: CDR1 MNHEY and CDR2 SMNVEV (reference sequence). The length of the CDR3 is 17 residues. V lost 7 bases, J lost 3 bases, and 13 bases stayed unmatched. Here the CDR3 reads CASTPREGRGFYNEQFF. DNA of the CDR3: TGTGCCAGCACCCCGCGGGAGGGACGGGGTTTCTACAATGAGCAGTTCTTC.

This chain links TRBV24-1 with TRBJ2-3; D is ambiguous. V was pared by 12 bases and J by 7 bases, with 13 bases between. CDR3 length equals 11 residues. CDR1 is KGHDR and CDR2 is SFDVKD in the germline V gene. CDR3 loop: CAAATVNTQYF. The CDR3 bases are TGTGCCGCTGCGACTGTAAATACGCAGTATTTT.

This clone occurred once. This rearrangement joins TRBV5-1 to TRBJ2-1; 8 bases align to TRBD1. J lost 5 bases, V lost 2 bases, and 6 bases had no gene match. The CDR3 is 15 residues long. The germline V gene has CDR1 SGHRS and CDR2 YFSETQ. In DNA, the CDR3 is TGCGCCAGCAGCTTAGACAGGGGTTCCGACAATGAGCAGTTCTTC. Translation: CASSLDRGSDNEQFF.

The gene calls are TRBV5-6 and TRBJ2-7; 7 bases agree with TRBD2. This CDR3 is 15 amino acids long. Per the germline V gene, CDR1 is SGHDT and CDR2 is YYEEEE. Trimming at V came to 0 bases and at J to 3 bases, leaving 6 bases not matched to a gene. The CDR3 DNA sequence: TGTGCCAGCAGCTTGGTTCCGGGAGGTGACTACGAGCAGTACTTC. Its protein product is CASSLVPGGDYEQYF. Supplemented by reference TRBV5-6 and TRBJ2-7, the full variable domain reads DAGVTQSPTHLIKTRGQQVTLRCSPKSGHDTVSWYQQALGQGPQFIFQYYEEEERQRGNFPDRFSGHQFPNYSSELNVNALLLGDSALYLCASSLVPGGDYEQYFGPGTRLTVT.

A single count supports this clone. This chain uses TRBV19 with TRBJ2-6; possibly TRBD1 for D (6 bases). V lost 5 bases and J 2 bases, leaving 19 bases between the germline ends. Looked up from germline, CDR1 is LNHDA and CDR2 is SQIVND (reference sequence). CDR3 length: 18 residues. CDR3 coding DNA: TGTGCCAGTAGTCCCCATTCAGGCAGGGGTCCTGGGGCCAACGTCCTGACTTTC. This encodes CASSPHSGRGPGANVLTF.

This sequence joins TRBV10-3 and TRBJ1-2; 9 nucleotides line up with TRBD1. CDR1 and CDR2 from the germline V gene are ENHRY and SYGVKD. The CDR3 spans 13 residues. The J segment lost 6 bases and the V segment lost 8 bases, leaving 7 bases of the junction unmatched. CDR3 coding DNA: TGTGCCATCTTTCGGACAGGGGTCGATGGCTACACCTTC. Its translation is CAIFRTGVDGYTF.

The chain uses TRBV11-3 and TRBJ2-2; 10 bases fit TRBD2. The CDR3 sequence is 17 residues long. V shed 1 base and J 6 bases; nucleotides not matched to a gene: 8. Germline V gene data show CDR1 as SGHNT and CDR2 as YENEEA. CDR3 region: CASSLGTSGPGAGELFF. CDR3 DNA sequence: TGTGCCAGCAGCTTAGGGACTAGCGGCCCTGGGGCCGGGGAGCTGTTTTTT.

The rearrangement joins TRBV28 to TRBJ2-5; D is possibly TRBD1 (7 bases). CDR1 and CDR2 from the germline V gene are MDHEN and SYDVKM. V was trimmed by 7 bases and J by 1 base, leaving 19 bases between them. CDR3 length equals 16 residues. The CDR3 region is CASNSGGFHGQETQYF. CDR3 nucleotide sequence: TGTGCCAGCAACTCAGGGGGGTTCCACGGCCAAGAGACCCAGTACTTC.

V and J are TRBV27 and TRBJ2-5, with 14 bases aligning to TRBD2. Germline CDR1 is MNHEY and CDR2 is SMNVEV (reference sequence). This CDR3 contains 16 residues. The ends lost 6 bases at V and 4 bases at J; junction bases unmatched: 7. CDR3 in DNA: TGTGCCAGCAGGGGACTAGCGGGAGTTTCAGGAGAGACCCAGTACTTC. It yields the protein CASRGLAGVSGETQYF.

The chain has TRBV11-3 and TRBJ1-1, with unresolved D. CDR1 and CDR2 (germline): SGHNT, YENEEA. V was shortened by 7 bases and J by 1 base, with 7 bases between the two germline ends. CDR3 size: 12 residues. The CDR3 DNA reads TGTGCCAGCAAAGGAGCGAACACTGAAGCTTTCTTT. As protein: CASKGANTEAFF.